The entry that follows covers one T cell receptor beta chain sequence. What it binds is unknown. This specimen comes from a study of CD8+ T cells in alopecia areata. As for the study in general: Those treated were given oral tofacitinib at 5 to 10 mg twice daily.

RNA extraction and reverse transcription yielded cDNA as sequencing template. The data were produced by immunoSEQ multiplex PCR, yet TCRdb's version contains in-frame clones alone and is incomplete. The sample records fewer than 150,000 clones, around 82% being singletons. Stated treatment: oral pan-JAK inhibitor, 5-10 mg twice daily. Broader study findings: Affected lesional scalp, above all in alopecia totalis/universalis, was more clonal than normal scalp. Administration of tofacitinib significantly diminished scalp clonality and expanded CD8+ clones within the top 100. Many expanded lesional clones stayed in scalp and blood while on tofacitinib.

The TCR was taken from a human donor with alopecia areata. The source was CD8+ T cells sorted from blood, collected at week 4, from a patient treated with tofacitinib.

The CDR3 region is CASNYVTGAFSTDTQYF. CDR3 nucleotides: TGTGCCAGCAACTACGTGACAGGGGCGTTTAGCACAGATACGCAGTATTTT. The J gene is TRBJ2-3, the V gene TRBV7-2; 8 bases agree with TRBD1. With 7 bases clipped from V and 0 bases from J, the junction kept 12 bases outside the gene matches. Germline V lookup: CDR1 SGHTA, CDR2 FQGNSA. This CDR3 has 17 residues.